This T cell receptor beta chain was identified in a study of cytomegalovirus exposure and HLA in healthy donors. This CDR3 contains 15 residues. Germline-derived CDR1 and CDR2 are SGHAT and FQDESV (reference sequence). The trim removed 5 bases at V and 4 bases at J, leaving 8 bases unmatched. On this clone itself: Its antigen is not identified.

PCR was performed using 60 Vbeta and 13 Jbeta primers. The method was immunoSEQ multiplex PCR; TCRdb's version includes in-frame clones alone and lacks a portion of them. Among 50,000 to 65,000 clones listed, roughly 72% were seen once. Whole-study findings and limits: V segments that were indistinguishable, TRBV6-2 and TRBV6-3 among them, were omitted from analysis.

This chain uses TRBV11-1 with TRBJ2-5; 9 nucleotides align to TRBD1. Sequencing was performed on PBMCs. This clonotype originated in a woman aged 50 to 60 in good health and CMV-seropositive. CDR3 DNA: TGTGCCAGCAGCGAGGGGACAGGGAGAAGAGAGACCCAGTACTTC. Translation: CASSEGTGRRETQYF.